Shown below are 9 T cell receptor beta chains from a single sample sequenced in a study of siplizumab effects on memory and regulatory T cells. Clones were read by immunoSEQ multiplex PCR, and TCRdb kept only the in-frame ones, dropping some. The sample shows around 110,000 clones, approximately 94% of them seen only once. The source material was non-Treg CD4+ T cells sorted from blood. The receptors were sampled from a human donor in good health.

The chain joins TRBV11-3 to TRBJ2-2; tentative D call: TRBD2 (5 bases). Looked up from germline, CDR1 is SGHNT and CDR2 is YENEEA. Trimming removed 3 bases from V and 4 bases from J, with 24 bases in between. The CDR3 consists of 19 residues. CDR3 nucleotides: TGTGCCAGCAGCTTGAGCGGACGGCTTTCTACTACGTCCACCGGGGAGCTGTTTTTT. Its translation: CASSLSGRLSTTSTGELFF.

V usage is TRBV4-1 and J usage is TRBJ2-2, with 8 bases identical to TRBD1. Germline values: CDR1 MGHRA, CDR2 YSYEKL. J gave up 2 bases and V 5 bases, and 10 bases lay outside the gene matches. The CDR3 is 17 amino acids. Here the CDR3 reads CASSKIGRGPNTGELFF. The CDR3 nucleotides read TGCGCCAGCAGCAAAATTGGCAGGGGGCCAAACACCGGGGAGCTGTTTTTT.

The chain has TRBV7-2 and TRBJ2-1, with 13 bases lining up with TRBD2. CDR1 SGHTA and CDR2 FQGNSA come from the germline V gene. CDR3 length: 16 amino acids. With 5 bases clipped from V and 2 bases from J, the junction kept 3 bases outside the gene matches. The CDR3 bases are TGTGCCAGCAGCCGCGGGACTAGCGGGGCCTACAATGAGCAGTTCTTC. Its translation is CASSRGTSGAYNEQFF.

V and J are TRBV7-2 and TRBJ2-7; TRBD2 aligns across 7 bases. This CDR3 contains 15 residues. Germline V gene lookup returns CDR1 SGHTA and CDR2 FQGNSA. J was trimmed by 4 bases and V by 5 bases; bases with no gene match: 11. The CDR3 DNA reads TGTGCCAGCAGCCACCCGCCGACTAGCTCTTACGAGCAGTACTTC. This translates into CASSHPPTSSYEQYF.

The chain is built from TRBV10-3 and TRBJ2-2; TRBD2 agrees at 11 bases. Looked up from germline, CDR1 is ENHRY and CDR2 is SYGVKD. Trimming removed 4 bases from V and 2 bases from J; junction bases left unmatched: 3. The CDR3 has 16 residues. The CDR3 protein is CAISALAGGNTGELFF. CDR3 DNA: TGTGCCATCAGTGCCCTAGCGGGGGGTAACACCGGGGAGCTGTTTTTT.

The V gene is TRBV14, the J gene TRBJ1-1; D is unclear. Germline V gene lookup returns CDR1 SGHDN and CDR2 FVKESK. Between the trimmed V and J ends, which lost 0 bases and 11 bases, there was a span of 13 bases. The CDR3 totals 13 residues. The DNA of the CDR3 is TGTGCCAGCAGCCAAGATTTTATGTCCGCGGCTTTCTTT. Amino acids: CASSQDFMSAAFF.

The J gene is TRBJ1-5, the V gene TRBV7-8, with TRBD1 matching over 9 bases. Trimming cost V 1 base and J 3 bases; bases outside gene matches: 4. Germline V gene lookup returns CDR1 SGHVS and CDR2 FQNEAQ. This CDR3 is 16 amino acids long. The CDR3 reads CASSLVRTGDNQPQHF. CDR3 DNA sequence: TGTGCCAGCAGCTTAGTTAGGACAGGGGACAATCAGCCCCAGCATTTT. Based on the CDR3 plus reference TRBV7-8 and TRBJ1-5, the full variable domain is GAGVSQSPRYKVAKRGQDVALRCDPISGHVSLFWYQQALGQGPEFLTYFQNEAQLDKSGLPSDRFFAERPEGSVSTLKIQRTQQEDSAVYLCASSLVRTGDNQPQHFGDGTRLSIL.

This chain connects TRBV27 to TRBJ2-7; the match to TRBD1 covers 8 bases. With 2 bases clipped from V and 0 bases from J, the junction kept 3 bases outside the gene matches. The CDR3 contains 15 residues. Germline CDR1 MNHEY, CDR2 SMNVEV (reference sequence). The CDR3 loop is CASSLQGASSYEQYF. The CDR3 DNA is TGTGCCAGCAGTTTACAGGGGGCTAGCTCCTACGAGCAGTACTTC.

The chain is built from TRBV19 and TRBJ2-1; 12 positions match TRBD1. Germline loops: CDR1 LNHDA, CDR2 SQIVND (reference sequence). The CDR3 contains 17 residues. Trimming at V came to 3 bases and at J to 5 bases, leaving 8 bases not matched to a gene. CDR3 protein: CASSIVPGTGGHNEQFF. CDR3 DNA sequence: TGTGCCAGTAGTATTGTCCCCGGGACAGGGGGCCACAATGAGCAGTTCTTC.